The T cell receptor beta chain under discussion was sequenced for a study of blood T cell repertoires in COVID-19. CDR1 and CDR2 from the germline V gene are SEHNR and FQNEAQ (reference sequence). V dropped 5 bases and J dropped 1; count of bases not matched to a gene: 2. This CDR3 contains 16 residues. The authors' processing: Nucleated cell number was recorded as an estimate derived from reference gene primer amplification. Clones were sequenced by immunoSEQ multiplex PCR, and TCRdb holds only the in-frame ones, with some missing. V, J and clone size reflect that table, while D and trimming were determined from the DNA. This table has about 80,000 clones, roughly 80% appearing once.

The genes are TRBV7-9 and TRBJ2-5, with 15 bases identical to TRBD2. This sequence was found in a middle-aged woman with active or convalescent COVID-19. The sequencing input was peripheral blood. The CDR3 here is CASSRTSGGAQETQYF. The CDR3, as DNA: TGTGCCAGCAGCAGGACTAGCGGGGGGGCCCAAGAGACCCAGTACTTC.